This T cell receptor (beta chain) was observed in a study of CD8+ T cells in alopecia areata. Study-wide background: Treated patients took oral tofacitinib at 5 to 10 mg twice daily. Study-level points and caveats: Possibly because of HLA-related factors, TCR sharing was less clear across patients than in mice. Sequencing of scalp samples also captures resident alphabeta T cells of normal skin.

Once RNA had been extracted, it was reverse transcribed into cDNA to act as the sequencing template. Sequencing was performed with immunoSEQ multiplex PCR; in TCRdb, only in-frame clones are kept and a portion is missing. The sample lists roughly 250,000 clones, roughly two thirds seen once, with around 1.2% in the top ten. Looked up from germline, CDR1 is WSHSY and CDR2 is SAAADI. This CDR3 spans 13 amino acids. V dropped 6 bases and J dropped 4; count of bases not matched to a gene: 3. As for this clone: Antigen unknown.

The clonotype originates from a human donor with alopecia areata. The J gene is TRBJ2-5, the V gene TRBV10-2, with TRBD1 matching 9 bases. The material sequenced was CD4+ T cells sorted from blood, taken at week 0. CDR3 protein: CASRGQGGETQYF. CDR3 nucleotides: TGCGCCAGCAGGGGACAGGGAGGAGAGACCCAGTACTTC.